These 31 T cell receptor beta chains originate from one sample sequenced in a study of CD8+CD57+ T cells in acquired aplastic anemia listed by TCRdb under 2018. The instrument was an Illumina HiSeq 2000. Genomic DNA was used as template for profiling of TCR beta VDJ combinations and CDR3 sequences. The public reads were run again by TCRdb, first through fastp at Q25 and then through MiXCR, and only productive beta chains were kept. When rows share a CDR3 protein, they turn into one entry using the most common DNA and genes. The sample table shows 150,000 to 200,000 distinct CDR3 sequences, and 40% to 50% are seen once. The ten top clones hold 0.85% to 1.3% of the sample. Expansion of CD8+CD57+ cells had been shown by flow cytometry in the patients chosen for sequencing. Source material: sorted CD4+, CD8+, or CD8+CD57+ T cells (not recorded which) from PBMCs. Source of these receptors: a human donor with aplastic anemia.

V gene TRBV6-1 combines with J gene TRBJ1-4; D gene unclear. V was pared by 6 bases and J by 8 bases, with 19 bases between. This CDR3 is built from 15 residues. The germline V gene has CDR1 MNHNS and CDR2 SASEGT. The CDR3 reads CASRLRASGWEKLFF. CDR3 DNA: TGTGCCAGCAGACTTAGGGCCTCCGGTTGGGAAAAACTGTTTTTT.

The rearrangement uses TRBV7-2 and TRBJ1-2; D is ambiguous. The CDR3 totals 12 residues. V was clipped by 8 bases and J by 0 bases, with 7 bases between them. Per the germline V gene, CDR1 is SGHTA and CDR2 is FQGNSA. The CDR3 nucleotides are TGTGCCAGCGGGGAGGCTAACTATGGCTACACCTTC. Protein sequence: CASGEANYGYTF.

This clonotype was recorded at least ten times. The V call is TRBV5-6, the J call TRBJ1-6; D remains unclear. The CDR3 length is 13 residues. V lost 0 bases and J 8 bases, leaving 6 bases between the germline ends. Germline V gene data show CDR1 as SGHDT and CDR2 as YYEEEE. The CDR3 loop reads CASSLALDSPLHF. The CDR3 coding sequence is TGTGCCAGCAGCTTGGCCCTGGATTCACCCCTCCACTTT.

This clonotype was counted many times. This chain joins TRBV2 and TRBJ2-7, with 7 positions matching TRBD1. The V gene's germline CDR1 is SNHLY and CDR2 FYNNEI. With V trimmed by 5 bases and J by 5 bases, 6 bases remained unmatched. The CDR3 loop spans 13 amino acids. The CDR3: CASSKEQGNEQYF. CDR3 bases: TGTGCCAGCAGTAAGGAACAGGGGAACGAGCAGTACTTC. The full variable domain, rest sourced from reference TRBV2 and TRBJ2-7, is EPEVTQTPSHQVTQMGQEVILRCVPISNHLYFYWYRQILGQKVEFLVSFYNNEISEKSEIFDDQFSVERPDGSNFTLKIRSTKLEDSAMYFCASSKEQGNEQYFGPGTRLTVT.

The chain is built from TRBV5-1 and TRBJ2-7, with TRBD1 identical over 7 bases. CDR1 and CDR2 (germline): SGHRS, YFSETQ. Unmatched junction bases numbered 5, after V lost 0 bases and J lost 2 bases. This CDR3 has 15 residues. The CDR3 loop is CASSLGTGATYEQYF. CDR3 in DNA: TGCGCCAGCAGCTTGGGTACAGGGGCTACCTACGAGCAGTACTTC. The complete variable domain, with remaining parts taken from reference TRBV5-1 and TRBJ2-7, reads KAGVTQTPRYLIKTRGQQVTLSCSPISGHRSVSWYQQTPGQGLQFLFEYFSETQRNKGNFPGRFSGRQFSNSRSEMNVSTLELGDSALYLCASSLGTGATYEQYFGPGTRLTVT.

This clonotype was observed a single time. V and J are TRBV10-3 and TRBJ1-1; D perhaps matches TRBD1 (6 bases). V shed 4 bases and J shed 3 bases, with 12 bases lying between them. This CDR3 spans 14 amino acids. Germline assignment: CDR1 ENHRY and CDR2 SYGVKD. The CDR3 DNA is TGTGCCATCAGTGGGACAGTAGGATACACTGAAGCTTTCTTT. Its translation is CAISGTVGYTEAFF.

This clonotype was counted once. This chain connects TRBV24-1 to TRBJ1-4; D may be TRBD1 (6 bases). Trimming pared 4 bases from V and 0 bases from J, leaving 11 bases between. This CDR3 is 16 amino acids long. Germline V gives CDR1 KGHDR, CDR2 SFDVKD. The CDR3 nucleotides are TGTGCCACCAGTGACGGGGGACAAGCAACTAATGAAAAACTGTTTTTT. This sequence encodes CATSDGGQATNEKLFF.

This clonotype came up many times. The rearrangement links TRBV7-6 to TRBJ2-2; tentatively, D is TRBD2 (6 bases). Germline CDR1 and CDR2: SGHVS and FNYEAQ. This CDR3 contains 13 residues. Trimming removed 3 bases from V and 5 bases from J, with 7 bases in between. The CDR3 loop reads CASSLLATGELFF. The CDR3 DNA is TGTGCCAGCAGCTTGCTAGCGACCGGGGAGCTGTTTTTT.

Many counts were recorded for this clonotype. The chain employs TRBV15 and TRBJ2-1; 7 nucleotides match TRBD2. The CDR3 spans 13 residues. Germline CDR1 and CDR2: LNHNV and YYDKDF (reference sequence). V dropped 0 bases and J dropped 9; count of bases not matched to a gene: 2. CDR3 sequence: CATSRDSGGEQFF. The CDR3 coding sequence is TGTGCCACCAGCAGAGATTCGGGGGGTGAGCAGTTCTTC.

The V and J genes are TRBV7-2 and TRBJ2-5; either TRBD1 or TRBD2 may supply D (5 bases each). The germline V and J ends were trimmed by 5 bases and 5 bases, with 18 bases remaining between them. CDR3 size: 15 residues. Germline lookup yields CDR1 SGHTA and CDR2 FQGNSA. The CDR3 region has the DNA TGTGCCAGCAGCCCCCGGGACCAAAGCCCCGAGACCCAGTACTTC. It specifies CASSPRDQSPETQYF.

The CDR3 region has the DNA TGTGCCAGTAGTACGCTACAGGGATTCCAAGAGACCCAGTACTTC. Its translation is CASSTLQGFQETQYF. The chain joins TRBV19 to TRBJ2-5, with D possibly being TRBD1 (6 bases). CDR3 size: 15 residues. Trimming pared 4 bases from V and 1 base from J, leaving 13 bases between. From germline, CDR1 is LNHDA and CDR2 SQIVND (reference sequence).

Ten or more counts support this clonotype. The V and J genes are TRBV9 and TRBJ2-5; TRBD1 agrees at 9 bases. The germline V gene has CDR1 SGDLS and CDR2 YYNGEE. This CDR3 has 16 amino acids. V was pared by 0 bases and J by 4 bases, with 7 bases of the junction left unmatched. For the CDR3, the DNA is TGTGCCAGCAGCGTAGGGGACAGGGTCGGTTTAGAGACCCAGTACTTC. It specifies CASSVGDRVGLETQYF.

The chain is built from TRBV10-2 and TRBJ2-7; 8 bases fit TRBD2. The V segment lost 0 bases and the J segment 2 bases; nucleotides outside the gene matches: 3. CDR1 and CDR2 from the germline V gene are WSHSY and SAAADI. This CDR3 spans 15 amino acids. CDR3 DNA: TGCGCCAGCAGTGAGTCCATACTAGCGGCCTACGAGCAGTACTTC. It specifies CASSESILAAYEQYF.

With respect to this clonotype: This could be a read error, since a much larger clone is one nucleotide away. The V call is TRBV2, the J call TRBJ2-2; D perhaps matches TRBD1 (6 bases). The germline V gene has CDR1 SNHLY and CDR2 FYNNEI. Trimming left V 11 bases short and J 6 bases short, with 13 bases between. The CDR3 has 12 amino acids. The CDR3 DNA reads TGTGCCGGCAATCCAGGGGCCGGGGAGCTGTTTTTT. This encodes CAGNPGAGELFF.

This clonotype appeared a few times. The chain has TRBV24-1 and TRBJ1-5; a weak D match, TRBD1 (6 bases). The V and J ends lost 9 bases and 0 bases respectively, with 14 bases between them. Looked up from germline, CDR1 is KGHDR and CDR2 is SFDVKD. This CDR3 region has 15 residues. CDR3 sequence: CATLEDSHSNQPQHF. The CDR3 DNA reads TGTGCCACCCTAGAGGACAGCCATAGCAATCAGCCCCAGCATTTT.

This chain uses TRBV10-3 with TRBJ2-7, with a tentative D call TRBD2 (6 bases). Germline values: CDR1 ENHRY, CDR2 SYGVKD. Between the trimmed V and J ends, which lost 2 bases and 6 bases, there was a span of 8 bases. This CDR3 has 12 amino acids. The CDR3 DNA reads TGTGCCATCAGTGAGGGGGGGAGCGAGCAGTACTTC. Amino acid sequence: CAISEGGSEQYF.

This clonotype was detected ten times or more. This chain links TRBV24-1 with TRBJ2-1, with D perhaps being TRBD1 or TRBD2 (5 bases each). V lost 4 bases and J lost 15, with 15 bases in between. The germline CDR1 and CDR2 sequences are KGHDR and SFDVKD. The CDR3 extends over 12 amino acids. The CDR3, as DNA: TGTGCCACCAGTGAGCGGACGGGGCCCCCGTTCTTC. Protein: CATSERTGPPFF.

The sample holds many counts of this clonotype. This chain uses TRBV7-3 with TRBJ2-3; D possibly corresponds to TRBD1 (6 bases). The CDR3 contains 16 residues. V lost 2 bases and J 0 bases, leaving 12 bases between the germline ends. Germline V lookup: CDR1 SGHTA, CDR2 FQGTGA. The CDR3 here is CASSLVSGTSTDTQYF. Here the CDR3 DNA reads TGTGCCAGCAGCTTAGTTTCGGGGACAAGCACAGATACGCAGTATTTT.

Ten or more counts support this clonotype. The chain joins TRBV2 to TRBJ2-3; 15 bases agree with TRBD2. The CDR3 is 16 residues long. In germline, CDR1 is SNHLY, CDR2 FYNNEI. The J segment lost 5 bases and the V segment lost 4 bases, leaving 4 bases of the junction unmatched. In DNA form, the CDR3 reads TGTGCCAGCAGTGTTCGGACTAGCGGGGGGGGAGATACGCAGTATTTT. This translates into CASSVRTSGGGDTQYF. Full variable domain (remainder filled in from reference TRBV2 and TRBJ2-3): EPEVTQTPSHQVTQMGQEVILRCVPISNHLYFYWYRQILGQKVEFLVSFYNNEISEKSEIFDDQFSVERPDGSNFTLKIRSTKLEDSAMYFCASSVRTSGGGDTQYFGPGTRLTVL.

This clonotype was seen more than once but under ten times. This chain links TRBV29-1 with TRBJ1-1; perhaps TRBD1 as D (5 bases). CDR1 is SQVTM, CDR2 ANQGSEA, per germline. The CDR3 runs to 14 residues. V was pared by 6 bases and J by 4 bases, with 18 bases between. Here the CDR3 reads CSVPGAGMATEAFF. In nucleotides, the CDR3 is TGCAGCGTCCCCGGGGCGGGTATGGCCACTGAAGCTTTCTTT.

The chain recombines TRBV5-4 with TRBJ2-5; D is perhaps TRBD1 (6 bases). CDR3 length: 16 residues. The germline V and J ends were trimmed by 2 bases and 5 bases, with 19 bases remaining between them. Germline V gene lookup returns CDR1 SGHNT and CDR2 YYREEE (reference sequence). The CDR3 bases are TGTGCCAGCAGCTTAGGAAGTGTGGGACACCGGGAGACCCAGTACTTC. Its translation is CASSLGSVGHRETQYF.

This clonotype was observed at least ten times. V gene TRBV12-3 or TRBV12-4 combines with J gene TRBJ2-3; 7 nucleotides agree with TRBD1. CDR3 size: 16 residues. Trimming cost V 3 bases and J 0 bases; bases outside gene matches: 6. The CDR3: CASSFLGTASTDTQYF. The CDR3 coding sequence is TGTGCCAGCAGTTTCCTTGGGACAGCGAGCACAGATACGCAGTATTTT.

This clonotype was detected many times. V and J are TRBV4-2 and TRBJ2-7, with 10 bases lining up with TRBD1. Germline V gives CDR1 LGHNA, CDR2 YNFKEQ. The CDR3 has 20 residues. Trimming removed 4 bases from V and 2 bases from J; junction bases left unmatched: 20. The CDR3 protein is CASSPNPGTGVNTYTYEQYF. The DNA of the CDR3 is TGTGCCAGCAGCCCGAACCCCGGGACAGGGGTCAACACCTACACCTACGAGCAGTACTTC.

The CDR3 sequence: CAIDGGGETQYF. The CDR3 DNA is TGTGCCATTGACGGAGGGGGAGAGACCCAGTACTTC. The chain combines TRBV2 with TRBJ2-5, with D possibly being TRBD1 or TRBD2 (6 bases each). The germline V and J ends were trimmed by 10 bases and 4 bases, with 13 bases remaining between them. CDR3 length: 12 amino acids. CDR1 SNHLY and CDR2 FYNNEI come from the germline V gene. Drawing the rest from reference TRBV2 and TRBJ2-5, the complete variable domain is EPEVTQTPSHQVTQMGQEVILRCVPISNHLYFYWYRQILGQKVEFLVSFYNNEISEKSEIFDDQFSVERPDGSNFTLKIRSTKLEDSAMYFCAIDGGGETQYFGPGTRLLVL.

V usage is TRBV6-2 or TRBV6-3 and J usage is TRBJ2-3, with 7 nucleotides matching TRBD1. There are 16 residues in the CDR3. J was trimmed by 4 bases and V by 0 bases; bases with no gene match: 7. Germline values: CDR1 MNHEY, CDR2 SVGEGT. The DNA for the CDR3 is TGTGCCAGCAGTTACTCAATAGACAGGGTCTCAGATACGCAGTATTTT. Translated, it gives CASSYSIDRVSDTQYF.

To note about this clonotype: Possible read error: a much larger clone is one base away. J is TRBJ2-1 and V is TRBV12-3 or TRBV12-4, with D possibly TRBD1 on 6 matching bases. CDR3 length equals 12 residues. CDR3 region: CASSGQYSEQFF. The CDR3 DNA sequence: TGTGCCAGCAGTGGACAGTACAGTGAGCAGTTCTTC.

Concerning this clonotype: Given a much more abundant clone one base away, this may be a read error. The gene calls are TRBV7-9 and TRBJ1-4, with a tentative D call TRBD1 (5 bases). CDR3 length: 16 amino acids. The germline V and J ends were trimmed by 4 bases and 1 base, with 13 bases remaining between them. Germline CDR1 is SEHNR and CDR2 is FQNEAQ (reference sequence). Here the CDR3 DNA reads TGTGCCAGCAGCTCCGAGACAGTGGGAACTAATGAAAAACTGTTTTTT. This sequence encodes CASSSETVGTNEKLFF.

The chain links TRBV19 to TRBJ2-3, with D unresolved. The ends were cut back, 5 bases at V and 3 bases at J, with 6 bases in the middle. Germline CDR1 reads LNHDA; CDR2 reads SQIVND (reference sequence). This CDR3 spans 12 amino acids. CDR3 bases: TGTGCCAGTAGTTATCTGACAGATACGCAGTATTTT. It specifies CASSYLTDTQYF.

The chain links TRBV20-1 to TRBJ1-3; D might be TRBD1 (6 bases). The V gene's germline CDR1 is DFQATT and CDR2 SNEGSKA (reference sequence). The CDR3 length is 13 residues. V was pared by 5 bases and J by 1 base, with 9 bases between. The CDR3 DNA follows: TGCAGTGCTGGGACACAGTCTGGAAACACCATATATTTT. The encoded protein is CSAGTQSGNTIYF.

This clonotype occurred a few times. The chain carries TRBV19 and TRBJ1-2, with D possibly being TRBD1 (6 bases). The CDR3 contains 14 residues. With 9 bases removed from V and 8 bases from J, the gap between germline ends came to 22 bases. In germline, CDR1 is LNHDA, CDR2 SQIVND (reference sequence). The CDR3 loop is CASSPPGDQHGYTF. In DNA form, the CDR3 reads TGTGCCAGCTCACCACCAGGGGATCAACACGGCTACACCTTC.

The chain is built from TRBV7-8 and TRBJ1-3; TRBD1 matches at 8 bases. This CDR3 comprises 15 residues. The germline V gene encodes CDR1 SGHVS and CDR2 FQNEAQ. Trimming cost V 4 bases and J 0 bases; bases outside gene matches: 2. CDR3 sequence (DNA): TGTGCCAGCAGCTCCGGACAGGGCTCTGGAAACACCATATATTTT. This translates into CASSSGQGSGNTIYF.